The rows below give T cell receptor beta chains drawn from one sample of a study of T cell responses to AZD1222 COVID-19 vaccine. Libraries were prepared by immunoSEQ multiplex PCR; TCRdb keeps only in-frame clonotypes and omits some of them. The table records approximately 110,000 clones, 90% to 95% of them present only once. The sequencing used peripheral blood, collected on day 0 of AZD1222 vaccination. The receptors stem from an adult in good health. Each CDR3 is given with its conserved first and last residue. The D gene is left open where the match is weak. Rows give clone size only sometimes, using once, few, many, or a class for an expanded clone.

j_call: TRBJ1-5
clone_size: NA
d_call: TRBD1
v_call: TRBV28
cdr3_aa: CASSKETGSLGQPQHF
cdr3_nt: TGTGCCAGCAGTAAAGAGACAGGGAGTCTCGGTCAGCCCCAGCATTTT

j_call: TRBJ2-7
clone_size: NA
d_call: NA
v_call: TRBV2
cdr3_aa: CASSEADISTYEQYF
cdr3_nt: TGTGCCAGCAGTGAAGCAGACATTTCAACCTACGAGCAGTACTTC

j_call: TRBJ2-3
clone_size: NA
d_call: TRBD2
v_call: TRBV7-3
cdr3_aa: CASSFRGEVADTQYF
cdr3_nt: TGTGCCAGCAGCTTTCGGGGGGAAGTCGCAGATACGCAGTATTTT

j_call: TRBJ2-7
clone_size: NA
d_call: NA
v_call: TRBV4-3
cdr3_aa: CASSQDWGDPSYEQYF
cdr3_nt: TGCGCCAGCAGCCAAGATTGGGGCGATCCCTCCTACGAGCAGTACTTC

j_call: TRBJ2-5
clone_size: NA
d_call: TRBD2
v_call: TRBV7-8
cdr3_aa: CASSLVGRPETQYF
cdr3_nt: TGTGCCAGCAGCTTAGTCGGGAGGCCGGAGACCCAGTACTTC

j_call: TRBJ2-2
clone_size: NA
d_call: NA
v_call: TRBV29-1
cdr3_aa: CSVAGTSNTGELFF
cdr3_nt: TGCAGCGTAGCCGGGACATCGAACACCGGGGAGCTGTTTTTT

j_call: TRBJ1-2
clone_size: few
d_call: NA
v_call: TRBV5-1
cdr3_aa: CASSPGRAYFYGYTF
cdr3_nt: TGCGCCAGCAGCCCCGGCAGGGCATACTTCTATGGCTACACCTTC

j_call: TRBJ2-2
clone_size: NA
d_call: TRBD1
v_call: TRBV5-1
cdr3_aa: CASSRRTGDGGELFF
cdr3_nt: TGCGCCAGCAGCCGAAGGACAGGGGATGGCGGGGAGCTGTTTTTT

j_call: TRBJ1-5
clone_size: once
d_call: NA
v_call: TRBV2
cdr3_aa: CASREEARNQPQHF
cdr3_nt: TGTGCCAGCAGGGAGGAGGCTCGCAATCAGCCCCAGCATTTT

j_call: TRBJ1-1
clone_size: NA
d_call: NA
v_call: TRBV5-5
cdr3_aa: CASSLANRGNTEAFF
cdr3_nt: TGTGCCAGCAGCTTGGCAAACAGAGGGAACACTGAAGCTTTCTTT

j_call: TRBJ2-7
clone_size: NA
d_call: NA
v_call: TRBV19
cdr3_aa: CASSQDDSYEQYF
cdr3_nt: TGTGCCAGTAGTCAGGACGACTCCTACGAGCAGTACTTC

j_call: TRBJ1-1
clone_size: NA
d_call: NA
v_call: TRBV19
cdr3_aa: CASSIGGVISEAFF
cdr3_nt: TGTGCCAGTAGTATCGGTGGGGTAATAAGTGAAGCTTTCTTT

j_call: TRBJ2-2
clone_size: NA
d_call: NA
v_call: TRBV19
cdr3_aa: CASSISDTGELFF
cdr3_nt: TGTGCCAGTAGTATCTCGGACACCGGGGAGCTGTTTTTT

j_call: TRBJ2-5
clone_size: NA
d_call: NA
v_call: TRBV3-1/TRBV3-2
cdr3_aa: CASRLAGPPRETQYF
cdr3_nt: TGTGCCAGCAGACTTGCGGGGCCCCCGCGAGAGACCCAGTACTTC

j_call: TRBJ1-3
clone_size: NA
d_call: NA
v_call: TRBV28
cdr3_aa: CASSFRQKTGGNTIYF
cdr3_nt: TGTGCCAGCAGTTTCAGACAGAAAACGGGTGGAAACACCATATATTTT

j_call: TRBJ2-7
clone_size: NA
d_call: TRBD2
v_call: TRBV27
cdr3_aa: CASRPRAGTSPFYEQYF
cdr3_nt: TGTGCCAGCAGACCCCGGGCCGGGACTAGCCCGTTCTACGAGCAGTACTTC

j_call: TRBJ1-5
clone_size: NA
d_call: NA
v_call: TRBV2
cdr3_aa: CASSELTANQPQHF
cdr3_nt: TGTGCCAGCAGTGAACTGACGGCCAATCAGCCCCAGCATTTT

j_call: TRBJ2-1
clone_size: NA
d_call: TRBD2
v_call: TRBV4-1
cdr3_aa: CASSQVAGDYEQFF
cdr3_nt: TGCGCCAGCAGCCAAGTTGCGGGAGACTATGAGCAGTTCTTC

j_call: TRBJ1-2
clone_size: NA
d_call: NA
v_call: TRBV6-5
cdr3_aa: CASTSGAYGYTF
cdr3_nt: TGTGCCAGCACCTCGGGGGCTTATGGCTACACCTTC

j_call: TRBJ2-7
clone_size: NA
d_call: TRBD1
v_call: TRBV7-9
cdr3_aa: CASSDWDRGLHEQYF
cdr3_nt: TGTGCCAGCAGCGATTGGGACAGGGGGCTCCACGAGCAGTACTTC

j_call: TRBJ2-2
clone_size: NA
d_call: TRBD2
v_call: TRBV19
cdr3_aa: CASSIPGGPNTGELFF
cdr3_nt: TGTGCCAGTAGTATCCCGGGAGGGCCGAACACCGGGGAGCTGTTTTTT

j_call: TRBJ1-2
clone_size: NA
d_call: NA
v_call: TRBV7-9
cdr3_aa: CASSLGFRDDNDYTF
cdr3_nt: TGTGCCAGCAGCTTAGGGTTCCGGGACGATAACGACTACACCTTC

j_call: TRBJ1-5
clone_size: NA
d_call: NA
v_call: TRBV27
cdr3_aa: CASSLTGPGQPQHF
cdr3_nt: TGTGCCAGCAGTTTAACGGGCCCAGGCCAGCCCCAGCATTTT

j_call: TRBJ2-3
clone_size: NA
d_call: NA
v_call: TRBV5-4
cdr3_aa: CASNRAYSTDTQYF
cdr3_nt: TGTGCCAGCAACCGGGCCTATAGCACAGATACGCAGTATTTT

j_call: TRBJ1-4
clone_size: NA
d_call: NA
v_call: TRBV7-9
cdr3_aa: CASIRDRANEKLFF
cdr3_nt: TGTGCCAGCATCCGAGACAGAGCTAATGAAAAACTGTTTTTT

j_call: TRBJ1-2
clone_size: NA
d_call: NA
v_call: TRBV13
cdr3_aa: CASTEGGGSRVSGYTF
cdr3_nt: TGTGCCAGCACCGAAGGTGGGGGGTCACGGGTTTCTGGCTACACCTTC

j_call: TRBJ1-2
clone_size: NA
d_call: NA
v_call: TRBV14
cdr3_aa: CASSQDYSWNYGYTF
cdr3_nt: TGTGCCAGCAGCCAAGACTACAGTTGGAACTATGGCTACACCTTC